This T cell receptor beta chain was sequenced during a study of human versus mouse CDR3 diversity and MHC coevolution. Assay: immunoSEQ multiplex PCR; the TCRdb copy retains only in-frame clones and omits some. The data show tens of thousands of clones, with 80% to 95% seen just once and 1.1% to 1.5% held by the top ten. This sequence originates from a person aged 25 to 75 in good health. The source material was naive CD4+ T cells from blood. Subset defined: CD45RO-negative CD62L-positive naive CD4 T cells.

This CDR3 reads CASSIGTEETQYF. In DNA, the CDR3 is TGTGCCAGCAGCATAGGGACAGAAGAGACCCAGTACTTC. The chain uses TRBV9 and TRBJ2-5, with 7 nucleotides matching TRBD1. CDR1 SGDLS and CDR2 YYNGEE come from the germline V gene. The V and J ends lost 4 bases and 3 bases, in that order; junction bases with no gene match: 3. The CDR3 spans 13 residues.